This TCR beta chain is drawn from a study of Tregs in tolerant kidney transplant recipients. Study-wide results and limits: The most relevant donor-specific Treg TCRbeta repertoire apparently came from expansion with activated donor B cells. In tolerant patients, donor-specific Tregs outgrew total Tregs, suggesting antigen-driven expansion. The small number of patients limits these findings pending further validation.

Notes on this clone: What it recognizes is unknown.

Mixed chimerism was transient after nonmyeloablative marrow transplants from related graft donors. Unstimulated Tregs (CD4+CD25+CD127-) and CD4+CD25- non-Tregs were sorted from PBMCs. Clones were sequenced by immunoSEQ multiplex PCR, and TCRdb holds only the in-frame ones, with some missing. The table shows 84,000 or so clones, with roughly 93% occurring only once. The TCR was taken from a human patient who received a combined kidney and bone marrow transplant. Some of the T cells might come from the graft donor. The sequencing used CD4+ T cells from blood (PBMCs), collected 12 months after the transplant.

CDR3 loop: CASQGGLGSPLHF. For the CDR3, the DNA is TGTGCCAGCCAGGGGGGACTCGGTTCACCCCTCCACTTT. The V call is TRBV28, the J call TRBJ1-6, with 7 positions matching TRBD1. V lost 8 bases, J lost 9 bases, and 7 bases stayed unmatched. There are 13 residues in the CDR3. Germline CDR1 MDHEN, CDR2 SYDVKM.